The 19 T cell receptor beta chains presented below share a single source sample, sequenced in a study of lymphopenia after photon versus proton radiotherapy. Measured with immunoSEQ multiplex PCR; TCRdb has only the in-frame clones, and not every one. The sample has about 160,000 clones, about nine tenths seen once. This sample comprised peripheral blood, obtained from a patient treated with photon-based radiotherapy. The receptors were sampled from a man in his forties or fifties with gastric cancer.

The CDR3 coding sequence is TGCGCCAGCAGCCCGACCTACAATGAGCAGTTCTTC. Its protein product is CASSPTYNEQFF. The gene calls are TRBV5-1 and TRBJ2-1, with D unclear. The CDR3 is made up of 12 amino acids. Germline-derived CDR1 and CDR2 are SGHRS and YFSETQ. Trimming left V 4 bases short and J 2 bases short, with 4 bases between.

The genes are TRBV7-9 and TRBJ2-5; TRBD1 aligns across 7 bases. The V segment lost 5 bases and the J segment 2 bases; nucleotides outside the gene matches: 2. The CDR3 covers 13 residues. Germline CDR1 is SEHNR and CDR2 is FQNEAQ (reference sequence). The CDR3: CASSAQGQETQYF. DNA of the CDR3: TGTGCCAGCAGCGCACAGGGGCAAGAGACCCAGTACTTC.

This clone occurred once. The chain joins TRBV27 to TRBJ2-1; a weak D match, TRBD2 (6 bases). The V gene lost 7 bases and the J gene lost 3 bases, with 13 bases spanning the gap. The CDR3 totals 14 residues. Germline-derived CDR1 and CDR2 are MNHEY and SMNVEV (reference sequence). For the CDR3, the DNA is TGTGCCAGCACCCGTGGGCGGGGCTACAATGAGCAGTTCTTC. This translates into CASTRGRGYNEQFF.

The rearrangement links TRBV2 to TRBJ1-1; weak D call: TRBD1 (5 bases). V lost 6 bases, J lost 1 base, and 9 bases lay in between. From germline, CDR1 is SNHLY and CDR2 FYNNEI. The CDR3 covers 13 residues. CDR3 residues: CASRLGENTEAFF. CDR3 sequence (DNA): TGTGCCAGCAGGTTGGGGGAGAACACTGAAGCTTTCTTT.

This chain joins TRBV7-6 and TRBJ1-1; D is ambiguous. Trimming stripped 4 bases from V and 0 bases from J, with 12 bases between. The germline CDR1 and CDR2 sequences are SGHVS and FNYEAQ. CDR3 length: 15 amino acids. The CDR3 sequence is CASSSRSQMNTEAFF. CDR3 nucleotides: TGTGCCAGCAGCTCCAGATCACAAATGAACACTGAAGCTTTCTTT.

The chain recombines TRBV30 with TRBJ2-7, with TRBD2 identical over 11 bases. The CDR3 contains 17 residues. Germline V CDR1 and CDR2: GTSNPN, SVGIG (reference sequence). After removal of 2 bases from V and 0 bases from J, the junction contained 9 bases not matched to a gene. The CDR3 reads CAWSPGTSGLISYEQYF. CDR3 nucleotide sequence: TGTGCCTGGAGTCCGGGGACTAGCGGACTCATCTCCTACGAGCAGTACTTC.

V and J are TRBV27 and TRBJ1-1, with 10 bases matching TRBD1. The CDR3 sequence is 19 residues long. CDR1 is MNHEY and CDR2 is SMNVEV in the germline V gene (reference sequence). J was trimmed by 4 bases and V by 4 bases; bases with no gene match: 18. For the CDR3, the DNA is TGTGCCAGCAGTTCCGGACAGGGGGGCCTCACCTTAATGGGCACTGAAGCTTTCTTT. The encoded protein is CASSSGQGGLTLMGTEAFF.

The V and J genes are TRBV6-5 and TRBJ2-3, with TRBD1 matching 11 bases. Germline CDR1 and CDR2: MNHEY and SVGAGI. Trimming cost V 6 bases and J 6 bases; bases outside gene matches: 8. CDR3 size: 15 residues. The CDR3, as DNA: TGTGCCAGCAGAATGGGGACAGGGGGGCGGGATACGCAGTATTTT. This gives the protein CASRMGTGGRDTQYF.

This clone was seen once. This may be a read error, as it is one base from a much larger clone. DNA of the CDR3: TGTGCCACCAGTCCGACAGGGGACTATGGCTACACCTTC. Its translation: CATSPTGDYGYTF. This chain joins TRBV15 and TRBJ1-2; 8 bases align to TRBD1. CDR1 LNHNV and CDR2 YYDKDF come from the germline V gene (reference sequence). Unmatched junction bases numbered 3, after V lost 6 bases and J lost 3 bases. The CDR3 is made up of 13 amino acids. Full variable domain (missing parts from reference TRBV15 and TRBJ1-2): DAMVIQNPRYQVTQFGKPVTLSCSQTLNHNVMYWYQQKSSQAPKLLFHYYDKDFNNEADTPDNFQSRRPNTSFCFLDIRSPGLGDTAMYLCATSPTGDYGYTFGSGTRLTVV.

The chain links TRBV6-4 to TRBJ2-1, with 7 bases matching TRBD1. The CDR3 has 12 amino acids. CDR1 MRHNA and CDR2 SNTAGT come from the germline V gene. Trimming cost V 2 bases and J 13 bases; bases outside gene matches: 5. The DNA of the CDR3 is TGTGCCAGCAGTGACAGGGGGCTGCGACAGTTCTTC. Residues: CASSDRGLRQFF.

This chain connects TRBV19 to TRBJ2-7, with 10 nucleotides matching TRBD2. The CDR3 is 13 amino acids. V lost 6 bases to trimming and J lost 6 bases; unmatched junction nucleotides: 5. Germline V gene data show CDR1 as LNHDA and CDR2 as SQIVND (reference sequence). The CDR3 here is CASSPGLAAEQYF. The CDR3 DNA follows: TGTGCCAGTAGCCCCGGACTAGCGGCCGAGCAGTACTTC.

This chain uses TRBV15 with TRBJ1-1; possible D gene TRBD1, 6 bases. V was shortened by 6 bases and J by 9 bases, with 17 bases between the two germline ends. The CDR3 consists of 13 residues. The germline gives CDR1 LNHNV, CDR2 YYDKDF (reference sequence). The CDR3 nucleotides are TGTGCCACCAGAGACCGGGGGGGGCTTAAAGCTTTCTTT. This sequence encodes CATRDRGGLKAFF.

The chain couples TRBV5-1 to TRBJ2-7; D may be TRBD1 or TRBD2 (7 bases each). CDR1 and CDR2 (germline): SGHRS, YFSETQ. V lost 5 bases, J lost 1 base, and 13 bases lay in between. CDR3 size: 14 residues. Here the CDR3 reads CASREAGQSYEQYF. The CDR3 DNA reads TGCGCCAGCAGGGAAGCGGGACAGTCCTACGAGCAGTACTTC.

The genes are TRBV6-1 and TRBJ2-3, with 8 bases aligning to TRBD1. V shed 8 bases, J shed 3 bases, and the junction held 7 bases outside the gene matches. The CDR3 totals 14 residues. The germline CDR1 and CDR2 sequences are MNHNS and SASEGT. CDR3 sequence: CASARQGRTDTQYF. DNA of the CDR3: TGTGCCAGCGCGAGACAGGGGAGGACAGATACGCAGTATTTT.

This clone has just a few counts. The chain links TRBV6-5 to TRBJ2-7; TRBD2 might be the D (6 bases). The CDR3 totals 12 residues. CDR1 is MNHEY, CDR2 SVGAGI, per germline. Trimming cost V 6 bases and J 4 bases, with 10 bases left between them. The CDR3 reads CASSGRGYEQYF. Here the CDR3 DNA reads TGTGCCAGCAGCGGGAGAGGGTACGAGCAGTACTTC.

A single count supports this clone. The chain combines TRBV7-6 with TRBJ2-2, with 11 bases aligning to TRBD2. With V trimmed by 5 bases and J by 7 bases, 12 bases remained unmatched. The CDR3 totals 17 residues. Germline V lookup: CDR1 SGHVS, CDR2 FNYEAQ. For the CDR3, the DNA is TGTGCCAGCAGCGGAACTAGCGGGAGCGTAGTAGGCGGGGAGCTGTTTTTT. This sequence encodes CASSGTSGSVVGGELFF. The full variable domain, in which reference TRBV7-6 and TRBJ2-2 provide the parts outside the CDR3, is GAGVSQSPRYKVTKRGQDVALRCDPISGHVSLYWYRQALGQGPEFLTYFNYEAQQDKSGLPNDRFSAERPEGSISTLTIQRTEQRDSAMYRCASSGTSGSVVGGELFFGEGSRLTVL.

There are a few counts of this clone. V usage is TRBV5-4 and J usage is TRBJ1-2; D might be TRBD1 (5 bases). CDR1 and CDR2 (germline): SGHNT, YYREEE (reference sequence). The CDR3 is 15 amino acids. V was cut by 0 bases and J by 5 bases, with 14 bases left in between. Written as DNA, the CDR3 is TGTGCCAGCAGCTTGGCGGGGCAGGGCCAGTATGGCTACACCTTC. It yields the protein CASSLAGQGQYGYTF.

J is TRBJ2-7 and V is TRBV5-5; TRBD1 matches at 9 bases. The J segment lost 3 bases and the V segment lost 3 bases, leaving 7 bases of the junction unmatched. Germline V gene sequence: CDR1 SGHKS, CDR2 YYEKEE (reference sequence). This CDR3 has 15 amino acids. The CDR3 reads CASSSSGTGIYEQYF. CDR3 in DNA: TGTGCCAGCAGCTCTTCCGGGACAGGGATCTACGAGCAGTACTTC.

The V and J genes are TRBV4-1 and TRBJ2-7; possible D gene TRBD1, 5 bases. V gave up 4 bases and J gave up 0 bases, with 16 bases separating them. Germline V gives CDR1 MGHRA, CDR2 YSYEKL. The CDR3 has 16 amino acids. DNA for the CDR3: TGCGCCAGCAGCCGGAAGAAGACAGTCCCCTCCTACGAGCAGTACTTC. It translates to CASSRKKTVPSYEQYF.